These T cell receptor beta chains were read from a single sample in a study of identical twins. TCRdb re-called the 5' RACE reads through MiXCR, storing one row per CDR3 protein. Among 230,000 or so distinct CDR3 sequences listed, about 8.5% were seen once. The same data also contributed to another study, on yellow fever vaccine responses in identical twins.

The material sequenced was CD8+ T cells sorted from blood. The receptors shown here come from a woman aged 18-29 years in good health. The CDR3 runs from the conserved cysteine through the conserved F or W. D genes are given only for firm matches. Expanded clones are given a class, and other clones once, few, many or no size at all.

TRBV20-1	.	TRBJ2-5	TRBD1	CSAGRTGRQETQYF	TGCAGTGCAGGACGGACAGGGAGGCAAGAGACCCAGTACTTC
TRBV20-1	.	TRBJ2-7	TRBD2	CSARQQGGSYEQYF	TGCAGTGCTAGGCAGCAGGGAGGGAGCTACGAGCAGTACTTC
TRBV6-5	few	TRBJ2-7	TRBD1	CASSYGTGEFYEQYF	TGTGCCAGCAGCTACGGGACAGGGGAATTCTACGAGCAGTACTTC
TRBV12-3/TRBV12-4	.	TRBJ2-7	TRBD2	CASSVGGRAEQYF	TGTGCCAGCAGCGTTGGGGGGAGGGCCGAGCAGTACTTC
TRBV5-1	few	TRBJ2-7	TRBD1	CASSSDREYYEQYF	TGCGCCAGCAGCTCAGACAGGGAATACTACGAGCAGTACTTC
TRBV30	.	TRBJ1-1	.	CAWGWDTEAFF	TGTGCCTGGGGATGGGACACTGAAGCTTTCTTT
TRBV12-3/TRBV12-4	many	TRBJ2-1	.	CASSPELGLEANEQFF	TGTGCCAGCAGCCCAGAGCTTGGGCTCGAGGCAAATGAGCAGTTCTTC
TRBV13	.	TRBJ2-7	TRBD1	CASSTRTGHYEQYF	TGTGCCAGCAGCACTCGGACAGGTCACTACGAGCAGTACTTC
TRBV4-3	few	TRBJ2-3	.	CASSQGRGSDTQYF	TGCGCCAGCAGCCAAGGGAGGGGTTCAGATACGCAGTATTTT
TRBV15	few	TRBJ1-2	.	CATSRDPGDVGVHGYTF	TGTGCCACCAGCAGAGACCCGGGGGACGTGGGGGTTCATGGCTACACCTTC
TRBV29-1	.	TRBJ2-7	.	CSVEGGGWEQYF	TGCAGCGTTGAAGGTGGGGGGTGGGAGCAGTACTTC
TRBV15	.	TRBJ2-7	.	CATSRNVYYEQYF	TGTGCCACCAGCCGAAACGTATACTACGAGCAGTACTTC
TRBV5-1	.	TRBJ1-5	.	CASSPGPLEPQHF	TGCGCCAGCAGCCCCGGACCCTTGGAGCCCCAGCATTTT
TRBV7-9	.	TRBJ2-5	TRBD1	CASSLDQGALETQYF	TGTGCCAGCAGCTTAGATCAGGGGGCATTGGAGACCCAGTACTTC
TRBV28	many	TRBJ2-5	TRBD2	CASSLGLAANPYQETQYF	TGTGCCAGCAGCCTCGGGCTAGCGGCAAACCCGTACCAAGAGACCCAGTACTTC
TRBV7-8	few	TRBJ2-2	TRBD2	CASSLELAGVTGELFF	TGTGCCAGCAGCTTAGAACTAGCGGGAGTCACCGGGGAGCTGTTTTTT
TRBV15	.	TRBJ2-3	.	CATSRDRGGTADTQYF	TGTGCCACCAGCAGAGATCGGGGCGGGACAGCAGATACGCAGTATTTT
TRBV4-3	many	TRBJ2-7	.	CASSQESVGYEQYF	TGCGCCAGCAGCCAAGAGTCAGTGGGCTACGAGCAGTACTTC
TRBV6-5	.	TRBJ1-4	TRBD1	CASSYSQGGGEKLFF	TGTGCCAGCAGTTATTCCCAGGGGGGCGGTGAAAAACTGTTTTTT
TRBV10-3	few	TRBJ2-3	TRBD1	CAIGPTGGSDTQYF	TGTGCCATCGGACCGACAGGGGGCAGCGATACGCAGTATTTT
TRBV3-1	few	TRBJ2-5	TRBD2	CASSLSLAGGSEQETQYF	TGTGCCAGCAGCCTAAGCCTAGCGGGGGGCTCGGAGCAAGAGACCCAGTACTTC
TRBV4-3	.	TRBJ2-7	.	CASSGRQGGAGTYEQYF	TGCGCCAGCAGCGGCCGCCAAGGAGGGGCCGGGACCTACGAGCAGTACTTC
TRBV11-1	.	TRBJ2-1	.	CASSLGAGLYNEQFF	TGTGCCAGCAGCTTAGGAGCGGGCCTATACAATGAGCAGTTCTTC
TRBV7-9	.	TRBJ2-7	.	CASSRPDRTYEQYF	TGTGCCAGCAGCCGCCCGGACAGAACCTACGAGCAGTACTTC
TRBV9	.	TRBJ2-1	TRBD2	CASSVAKSTSSLGNEQFF	TGTGCCAGCAGCGTAGCCAAATCGACTAGCAGCCTGGGGAATGAGCAGTTCTTC
TRBV28	few	TRBJ2-1	.	CASSLGLAYTLYNEQFF	TGTGCCAGCAGTTTGGGGCTAGCGTACACCCTTTACAATGAGCAGTTCTTC
TRBV7-8	few	TRBJ2-2	.	CASSSTRTGELFF	TGTGCCAGCAGCAGTACGAGGACCGGGGAGCTGTTTTTT
TRBV4-1	many	TRBJ2-7	.	CASSQDPATYEQYF	TGCGCCAGCAGCCAAGATCCAGCGACTTACGAGCAGTACTTC
TRBV27	.	TRBJ1-6	.	CASSRITNRDTYNSPLHF	TGTGCCAGCAGCCGAATCACAAACCGGGACACTTATAATTCACCCCTCCACTTT
TRBV6-1	.	TRBJ1-1	.	CASADEAELSEAFF	TGTGCCAGCGCCGACGAAGCGGAGCTGAGTGAAGCTTTCTTT
TRBV6-2/TRBV6-3	few	TRBJ2-5	TRBD1	CASSDLATGEETQYF	TGTGCCAGCAGTGACCTCGCGACAGGGGAAGAGACCCAGTACTTC
TRBV7-2	.	TRBJ2-3	TRBD2	CASSLAGGLADTQYF	TGTGCCAGCAGCTTAGCGGGGGGGTTGGCAGATACGCAGTATTTT
TRBV27	few	TRBJ2-1	.	CASSLFGPGVSYNEQFF	TGTGCCAGCAGTTTGTTTGGGCCAGGGGTGTCCTACAATGAGCAGTTCTTC
TRBV15	.	TRBJ1-2	TRBD1	CATSRGPGQATF	TGTGCCACCAGCAGAGGCCCGGGACAGGCCACCTTC
TRBV20-1	few	TRBJ1-6	TRBD1	CSAQTGEGFNSPLHF	TGCAGTGCCCAAACAGGGGAGGGTTTTAATTCACCCCTCCACTTT
TRBV7-9	few	TRBJ2-1	.	CAPSAVSYNEQFF	TGTGCCCCTTCTGCCGTCTCCTACAATGAGCAGTTCTTC
TRBV20-1	.	TRBJ2-7	TRBD1	CSAVEGDRGHEQYF	TGCAGTGCTGTAGAAGGGGACAGGGGCCACGAGCAGTACTTC